These 21 T cell receptor beta chains were all obtained from the same sample, sequenced in a study of Ad26.COV2.S vaccination and SARS-CoV-2 variants. Clones were read by immunoSEQ multiplex PCR, and TCRdb kept only the in-frame ones, dropping some. This table has 180,000 or so clones, about 83% appearing once. The sequences come from peripheral blood, collected after recovery from COVID-19. The receptors come from a human donor who had recovered from COVID-19.

This chain joins TRBV2 and TRBJ2-5; D not certain. Deletions cut 3 bases from V and 4 bases from J, with 12 bases between. Germline CDR1 SNHLY, CDR2 FYNNEI. The CDR3 totals 14 residues. CDR3 in DNA: TGTGCCAGCAGTGACGGACCTATCCGAGAGACCCAGTACTTC. Translated, it gives CASSDGPIRETQYF.

The CDR3 here is CASKPRDGTEAFF. In nucleotides, the CDR3 is TGTGCCAGTAAGCCCAGGGATGGCACTGAAGCTTTCTTT. The rearrangement joins TRBV19 to TRBJ1-1; D possibly corresponds to TRBD1 (5 bases). This CDR3 spans 13 amino acids. Germline V lookup: CDR1 LNHDA, CDR2 SQIVND (reference sequence). Trimming cost V 7 bases and J 4 bases, with 13 bases left between them.

This clone was recorded a few times. This chain connects TRBV24-1 to TRBJ1-5; D gene uncertain. CDR1 and CDR2 (germline): KGHDR, SFDVKD. Trimming took off 6 bases at V and 4 bases at J, with 6 bases between the two ends. The CDR3 covers 12 residues. The CDR3 reads CATSRANQPQHF. CDR3 in DNA: TGTGCCACCAGTAGAGCGAATCAGCCCCAGCATTTT.

This chain uses TRBV7-2 with TRBJ1-6; D might be TRBD1 (6 bases). The CDR3 spans 16 residues. V was pared by 3 bases and J by 2 bases, with 11 bases between. In germline, CDR1 is SGHTA, CDR2 FQGNSA. The CDR3 loop is CASSFPGQTYNSPLHF. CDR3 DNA: TGTGCCAGCAGCTTTCCTGGACAGACCTATAATTCACCCCTCCACTTT.

The J gene is TRBJ2-3, the V gene TRBV10-3; TRBD1 matches at 12 bases. The CDR3 is 15 residues long. CDR1 and CDR2 from the germline V gene are ENHRY and SYGVKD. Germline trimming cut 4 bases from V and 6 bases from J; bases unmatched to any gene: 5. The CDR3 protein is CAISGMGQGADTQYF. The DNA of the CDR3 is TGTGCCATCAGTGGAATGGGACAGGGGGCGGATACGCAGTATTTT.

V usage is TRBV18 and J usage is TRBJ2-7, with D possibly being TRBD1 (5 bases). The germline V and J ends were trimmed by 1 base and 2 bases, with 12 bases remaining between them. The CDR3 has 15 amino acids. Per germline, CDR1 KGHSH and CDR2 LQKENI. CDR3 DNA: TGTGCCAGCTCACCACGGCAGGGTCCCCCCTACGAGCAGTACTTC. As protein: CASSPRQGPPYEQYF.

CDR3 in DNA: TGTGCCCCCCAGGGGGGGGAGACCCAGTACTTC. Its translation: CAPQGGETQYF. The V gene is TRBV27, the J gene TRBJ2-5, with D perhaps being TRBD1 or TRBD2 (7 bases each). Trimming shortened V by 11 bases and J by 5 bases, and 12 bases separated the two germline ends. The CDR3 covers 11 residues. Germline V lookup: CDR1 MNHEY, CDR2 SMNVEV (reference sequence).

This clone showed up just once. The V and J genes are TRBV2 and TRBJ2-5; D possibly corresponds to TRBD2 (5 bases). The CDR3 covers 16 residues. The germline gives CDR1 SNHLY, CDR2 FYNNEI. The germline V and J ends were trimmed by 1 base and 1 base, with 13 bases remaining between them. CDR3 amino acids: CASSEVLAGGQETQYF. CDR3 DNA sequence: TGTGCCAGCAGTGAAGTCCTAGCAGGCGGCCAAGAGACCCAGTACTTC.

This sequence joins TRBV20-1 and TRBJ1-5; maybe TRBD1 (6 bases). V lost 3 bases, J lost 2 bases, and 14 bases lay in between. CDR1 is DFQATT, CDR2 SNEGSKA, per germline (reference sequence). The CDR3 covers 15 residues. Here the CDR3 reads CSASSGGQRNQPQHF. CDR3 nucleotides: TGCAGTGCTAGTAGCGGGGGGCAGCGCAATCAGCCCCAGCATTTT.

The V call is TRBV9, the J call TRBJ2-5; D perhaps matches TRBD2 (5 bases). Germline V gene sequence: CDR1 SGDLS, CDR2 YYNGEE. The CDR3 covers 14 residues. V lost 2 bases to trimming and J lost 5 bases, with 13 bases between them. CDR3 bases: TGTGCCAGCAGCGTTTCAAGCGGTGGGGAGACCCAGTACTTC. Amino acid sequence: CASSVSSGGETQYF.

The gene calls are TRBV7-9 and TRBJ2-4; D possibly corresponds to TRBD1 (5 bases). V lost 2 bases to trimming and J lost 8 bases, with 13 bases between them. The germline gives CDR1 SEHNR, CDR2 FQNEAQ (reference sequence). The CDR3 consists of 14 residues. The CDR3 DNA sequence: TGTGCCAGCAGCTTAAACGCAGGGCGTGACATTCAGTACTTC. Its protein is CASSLNAGRDIQYF.

The genes are TRBV9 and TRBJ2-3, with a possible D match to TRBD2 (6 bases). The CDR3 consists of 13 residues. The germline V gene encodes CDR1 SGDLS and CDR2 YYNGEE. Trimming shortened V by 0 bases and J by 4 bases, and 6 bases separated the two germline ends. The CDR3 loop reads CASSVAGADTQYF. As DNA, the CDR3 is TGTGCCAGCAGCGTAGCGGGGGCAGATACGCAGTATTTT.

This clone was observed a few times. In nucleotides, the CDR3 is TGTGCCAGCAGCGTAGAACTAGTAAACGGGGAGCTGTTTTTT. Its translation: CASSVELVNGELFF. The chain is built from TRBV9 and TRBJ2-2, with D maybe TRBD2 (5 bases). Germline assignment: CDR1 SGDLS and CDR2 YYNGEE. The CDR3 is 14 amino acids. V gave up 0 bases and J gave up 7 bases, with 10 bases separating them.

The chain couples TRBV9 to TRBJ2-2, with D possibly TRBD2 on 7 matching bases. The germline V gene encodes CDR1 SGDLS and CDR2 YYNGEE. Trimming pared 4 bases from V and 7 bases from J, leaving 17 bases between. The CDR3 loop spans 15 amino acids. CDR3 residues: CASSPRGRGDGELFF. The DNA of the CDR3 is TGTGCCAGCAGCCCCCGAGGGAGGGGGGACGGGGAGCTGTTTTTT. Full variable domain (remainder filled in from reference TRBV9 and TRBJ2-2): DSGVTQTPKHLITATGQRVTLRCSPRSGDLSVYWYQQSLDQGLQFLIQYYNGEERAKGNILERFSAQQFPDLHSELNLSSLELGDSALYFCASSPRGRGDGELFFGEGSRLTVL.

J is TRBJ1-1 and V is TRBV7-9; D not resolved. Germline V gives CDR1 SEHNR, CDR2 FQNEAQ (reference sequence). CDR3 length: 12 amino acids. V lost 8 bases and J 1 base, leaving 8 bases between the germline ends. For the CDR3, the DNA is TGTGCCAGCCGTCTCAAGAACACTGAAGCTTTCTTT. Translated: CASRLKNTEAFF.

The CDR3 here is CASSLADGTGDSYEQYF. The DNA of the CDR3 is TGTGCCAGCAGCTTAGCGGACGGGACAGGGGACTCCTACGAGCAGTACTTC. The chain employs TRBV7-7 and TRBJ2-7; TRBD1 matches 10 bases. Trimming at V came to 0 bases and at J to 0 bases, leaving 5 bases not matched to a gene. Per germline, CDR1 SSHAT and CDR2 FNYEAQ (reference sequence). The CDR3 is made up of 17 amino acids.

This clone came up many times. This chain links TRBV9 with TRBJ2-7, with D perhaps TRBD1 (6 bases). V was trimmed by 3 bases and J by 0 bases, leaving 13 bases between them. Germline V gives CDR1 SGDLS, CDR2 YYNGEE. The CDR3 totals 15 residues. The CDR3 spells CASSASDRSSYEQYF. Written as DNA, the CDR3 is TGTGCCAGCAGCGCATCTGACAGGAGCTCCTACGAGCAGTACTTC.

The CDR3 loop is CASSQTDRAGNTIYF. In DNA, the CDR3 is TGCGCCAGCAGCCAAACGGACAGGGCCGGAAACACCATATATTTT. J is TRBJ1-3 and V is TRBV4-1, with 8 bases identical to TRBD1. The CDR3 has 15 amino acids. Trimming took 2 bases from V and 4 from J; bases not matched to a gene: 4. Germline V gene lookup returns CDR1 MGHRA and CDR2 YSYEKL.

The V and J genes are TRBV10-1 and TRBJ2-1; a possible D gene is TRBD2 (5 bases). This CDR3 is 15 amino acids long. V shed 2 bases and J shed 4 bases, with 12 bases lying between them. The germline gives CDR1 WNHNN, CDR2 SYGVQD (reference sequence). The CDR3 is CASSETAGDYNEQFF. CDR3 bases: TGCGCCAGCAGTGAGACCGCGGGTGATTACAATGAGCAGTTCTTC.

This rearrangement joins TRBV20-1 to TRBJ1-2; 7 bases line up with TRBD1. With V trimmed by 3 bases and J by 5 bases, 9 bases remained unmatched. The CDR3 loop spans 14 amino acids. Germline V CDR1 and CDR2: DFQATT, SNEGSKA (reference sequence). CDR3 sequence (DNA): TGCAGTGCTAGTAGCCGGGACAGCAGTTATGGCTACACCTTC. Translating it yields CSASSRDSSYGYTF.

J is TRBJ2-7 and V is TRBV11-2; D unclear. Germline V gene sequence: CDR1 SGHAT, CDR2 FQNNGV. This CDR3 has 12 amino acids. The ends were cut back, 0 bases at V and 4 bases at J, with 4 bases in the middle. The CDR3 DNA reads TGTGCCAGCAGCTTAGATGGATACGAGCAGTACTTC. This encodes CASSLDGYEQYF. Using reference TRBV11-2 and TRBJ2-7 for the parts outside the CDR3, the full variable domain is EAGVAQSPRYKIIEKRQSVAFWCNPISGHATLYWYQQILGQGPKLLIQFQNNGVVDDSQLPKDRFSAERLKGVDSTLKIQPAKLEDSAVYLCASSLDGYEQYFGPGTRLTVT.